Here is one TCR beta chain with its context. Antigen specificity is unknown. Germline assignment: CDR1 MDHEN and CDR2 SYDVKM. V lost 6 bases and J lost 6; bases outside the gene matches: 13. There are 16 residues in the CDR3. The sample is drawn from a study of cytotoxic CD8 clonotypes in ibrutinib-treated CLL. Study-wide results and limits: Baseline clonality, above age-matched healthy donor levels, tracked circulating CD8+ T-cell counts. Clonality grew at ibrutinib response; at progression, it decreased back toward baseline.

TCRdb keeps only in-frame clones here, not all; method: immunoSEQ multiplex PCR. The sample records over 110,000 clones, 91% being singletons. This receptor was taken from a human donor with chronic lymphocytic leukemia. The sequencing used PBMCs, collected after 12 months of ibrutinib treatment. The gene calls are TRBV28 and TRBJ2-1; 8 bases are shared with TRBD2. The DNA of the CDR3 is TGTGCCAGCAGCTCCCCTCCGGGAGGGTTAGGCAATGAGCAGTTCTTC. This translates into CASSSPPGGLGNEQFF.